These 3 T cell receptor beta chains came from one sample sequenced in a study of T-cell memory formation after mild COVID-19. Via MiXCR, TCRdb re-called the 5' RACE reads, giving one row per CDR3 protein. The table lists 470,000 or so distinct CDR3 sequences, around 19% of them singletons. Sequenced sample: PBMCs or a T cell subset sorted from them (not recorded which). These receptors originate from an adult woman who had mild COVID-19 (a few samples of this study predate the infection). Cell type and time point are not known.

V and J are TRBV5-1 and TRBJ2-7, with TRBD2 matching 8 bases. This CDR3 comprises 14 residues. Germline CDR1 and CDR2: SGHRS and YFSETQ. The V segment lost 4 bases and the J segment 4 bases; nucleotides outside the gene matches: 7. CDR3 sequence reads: CASSPGGQPYEQYF. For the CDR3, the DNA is TGCGCCAGCAGCCCGGGAGGGCAACCTTACGAGCAGTACTTC.

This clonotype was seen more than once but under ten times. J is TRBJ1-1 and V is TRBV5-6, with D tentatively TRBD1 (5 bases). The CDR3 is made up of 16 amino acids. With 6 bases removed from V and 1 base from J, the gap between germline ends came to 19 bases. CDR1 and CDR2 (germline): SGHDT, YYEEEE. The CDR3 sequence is CASTPAPGPRNTEAFF. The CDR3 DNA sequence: TGTGCCAGCACCCCGGCCCCGGGACCTAGGAACACTGAAGCTTTCTTT.

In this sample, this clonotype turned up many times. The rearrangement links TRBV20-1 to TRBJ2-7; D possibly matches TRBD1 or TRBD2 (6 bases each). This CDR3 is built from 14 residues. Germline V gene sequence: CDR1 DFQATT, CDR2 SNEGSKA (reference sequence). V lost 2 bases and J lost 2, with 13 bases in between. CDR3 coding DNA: TGCAGTGCTAGAATGGCAAGGGGGGCCTACGAGCAGTACTTC. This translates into CSARMARGAYEQYF.